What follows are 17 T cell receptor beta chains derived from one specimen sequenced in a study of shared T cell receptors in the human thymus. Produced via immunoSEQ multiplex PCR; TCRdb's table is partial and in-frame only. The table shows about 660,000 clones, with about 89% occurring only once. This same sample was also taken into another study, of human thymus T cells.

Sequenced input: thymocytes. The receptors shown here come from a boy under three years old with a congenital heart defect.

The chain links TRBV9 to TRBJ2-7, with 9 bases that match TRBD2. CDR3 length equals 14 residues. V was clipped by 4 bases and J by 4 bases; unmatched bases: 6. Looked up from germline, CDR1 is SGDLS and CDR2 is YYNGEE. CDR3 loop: CASSFSGSEYEQYF. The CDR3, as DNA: TGTGCCAGCAGCTTTAGCGGGAGTGAGTACGAGCAGTACTTC.

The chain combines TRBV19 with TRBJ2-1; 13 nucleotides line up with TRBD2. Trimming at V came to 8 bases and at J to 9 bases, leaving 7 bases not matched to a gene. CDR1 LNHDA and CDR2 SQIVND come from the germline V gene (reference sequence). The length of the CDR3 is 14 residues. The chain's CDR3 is CASALAGGRGEQFF. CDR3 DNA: TGTGCCAGTGCACTAGCGGGGGGGCGTGGTGAGCAGTTCTTC.

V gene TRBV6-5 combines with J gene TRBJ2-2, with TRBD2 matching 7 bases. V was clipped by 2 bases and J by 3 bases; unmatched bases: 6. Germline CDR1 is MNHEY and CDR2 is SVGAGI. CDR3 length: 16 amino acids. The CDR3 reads CASSYGRGRYTGELFF. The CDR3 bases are TGTGCCAGCAGTTACGGGCGGGGGAGGTACACCGGGGAGCTGTTTTTT.

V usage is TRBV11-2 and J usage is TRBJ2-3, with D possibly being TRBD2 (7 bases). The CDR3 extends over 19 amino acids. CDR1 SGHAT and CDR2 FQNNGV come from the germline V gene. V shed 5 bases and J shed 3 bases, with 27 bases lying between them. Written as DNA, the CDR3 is TGTGCCAGCAGCGGACAGACTAGCTGGAGGGATGGTGGGACAGATACGCAGTATTTT. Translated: CASSGQTSWRDGGTDTQYF.

CDR3 region: CASSQLGGSSFTGELFF. Written as DNA, the CDR3 is TGCGCCAGCAGCCAATTGGGCGGTTCTAGCTTCACCGGGGAGCTGTTTTTT. This rearrangement joins TRBV4-1 to TRBJ2-2, with a tentative D call TRBD2 (5 bases). V gave up 2 bases and J gave up 4 bases, with 17 bases separating them. The CDR3 has 17 amino acids. The germline CDR1 and CDR2 sequences are MGHRA and YSYEKL.

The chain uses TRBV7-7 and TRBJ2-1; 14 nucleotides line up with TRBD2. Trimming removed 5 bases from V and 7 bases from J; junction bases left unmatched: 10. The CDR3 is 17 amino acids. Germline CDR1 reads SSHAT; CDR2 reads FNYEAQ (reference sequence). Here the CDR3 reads CASSARLGTSGSNEQFF. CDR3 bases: TGTGCCAGCAGCGCCAGGCTTGGGACTAGCGGGAGTAATGAGCAGTTCTTC. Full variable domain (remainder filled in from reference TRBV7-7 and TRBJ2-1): GAGVSQSPRYKVTKRGQDVTLRCDPISSHATLYWYQQALGQGPEFLTYFNYEAQPDKSGLPSDRFSAERPEGSISTLTIQRTEQRDSAMYRCASSARLGTSGSNEQFFGPGTRLTVL.

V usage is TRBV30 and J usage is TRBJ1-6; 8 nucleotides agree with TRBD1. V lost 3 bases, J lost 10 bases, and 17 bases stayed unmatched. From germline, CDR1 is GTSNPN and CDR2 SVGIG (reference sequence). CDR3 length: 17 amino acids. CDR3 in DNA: TGTGCCTGGAGAGAAGGGGCCGTAGACAGGGACAGGTCACCCCTCCACTTT. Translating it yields CAWREGAVDRDRSPLHF. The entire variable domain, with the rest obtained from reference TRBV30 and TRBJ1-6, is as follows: SQTIHQWPATLVQPVGSPLSLECTVEGTSNPNLYWYRQAAGRGLQLLFYSVGIGQISSEVPQNLSASRPQDRQFILSSKKLLLSDSGFYLCAWREGAVDRDRSPLHFGNGTRLTVT.

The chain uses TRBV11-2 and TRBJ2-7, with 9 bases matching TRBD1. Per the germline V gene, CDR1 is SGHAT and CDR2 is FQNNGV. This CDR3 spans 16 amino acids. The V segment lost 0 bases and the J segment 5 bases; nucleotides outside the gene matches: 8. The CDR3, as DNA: TGTGCCAGCAGCTTAGACCCTCGGACAGGGGCGGACGAGCAGTACTTC. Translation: CASSLDPRTGADEQYF.

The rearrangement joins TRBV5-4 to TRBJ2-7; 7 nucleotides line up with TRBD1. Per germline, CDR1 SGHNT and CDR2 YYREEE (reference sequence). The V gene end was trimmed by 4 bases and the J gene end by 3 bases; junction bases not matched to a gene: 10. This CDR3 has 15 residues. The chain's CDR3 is CASSTFRDSFYEQYF. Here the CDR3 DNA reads TGTGCCAGCAGCACGTTCCGGGACAGTTTCTACGAGCAGTACTTC. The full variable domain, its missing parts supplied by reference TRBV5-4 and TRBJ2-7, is ETGVTQSPTHLIKTRGQQVTLRCSSQSGHNTVSWYQQALGQGPQFIFQYYREEENGRGNFPPRFSGLQFPNYSSELNVNALELDDSALYLCASSTFRDSFYEQYFGPGTRLTVT.

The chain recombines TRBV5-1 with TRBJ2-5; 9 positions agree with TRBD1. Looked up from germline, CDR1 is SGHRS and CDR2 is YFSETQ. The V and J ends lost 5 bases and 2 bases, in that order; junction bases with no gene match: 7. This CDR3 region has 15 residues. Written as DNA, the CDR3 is TGCGCCAGCAGGGAACCGGGACAGGGACAAGAGACCCAGTACTTC. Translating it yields CASREPGQGQETQYF.

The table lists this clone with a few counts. CDR3 protein: CASSGGLYPCEQFF. The CDR3 DNA reads as TGCGCCAGCAGCGGGGGACTTTACCCCTGTGAGCAGTTCTTC. The chain recombines TRBV4-1 with TRBJ2-1, with TRBD2 as a possible D gene (6 bases). The CDR3 contains 14 residues. With 5 bases removed from V and 9 bases from J, the gap between germline ends came to 17 bases. Per the germline V gene, CDR1 is MGHRA and CDR2 is YSYEKL.

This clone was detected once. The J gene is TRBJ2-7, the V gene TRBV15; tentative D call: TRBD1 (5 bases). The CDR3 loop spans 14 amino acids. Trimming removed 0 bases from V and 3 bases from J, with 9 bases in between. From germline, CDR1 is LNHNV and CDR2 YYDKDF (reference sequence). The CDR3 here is CATSRDRVLYEQYF. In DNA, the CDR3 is TGTGCCACCAGCAGAGACAGGGTCCTCTACGAGCAGTACTTC.

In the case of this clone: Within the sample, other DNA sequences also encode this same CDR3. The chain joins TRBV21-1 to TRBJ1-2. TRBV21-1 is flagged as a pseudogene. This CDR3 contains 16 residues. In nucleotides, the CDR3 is TGTGCCAGCATCAGAGGACAGACTTCGTGGGACTATGGCTACACTTTC. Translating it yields CASIRGQTSWDYGYTF.

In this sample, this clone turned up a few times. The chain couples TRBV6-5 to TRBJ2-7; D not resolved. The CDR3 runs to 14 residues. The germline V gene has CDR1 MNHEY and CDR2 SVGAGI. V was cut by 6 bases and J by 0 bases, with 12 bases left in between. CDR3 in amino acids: CASRRHVGSYEQYF. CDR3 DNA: TGTGCCAGCAGAAGACACGTAGGCTCCTACGAGCAGTACTTC.

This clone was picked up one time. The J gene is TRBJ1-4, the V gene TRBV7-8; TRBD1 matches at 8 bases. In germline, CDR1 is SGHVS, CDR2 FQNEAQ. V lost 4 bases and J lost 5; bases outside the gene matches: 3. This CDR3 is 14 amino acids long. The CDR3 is CASSSGQANEKLFF. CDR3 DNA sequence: TGTGCCAGCAGCTCGGGACAGGCAAATGAAAAACTGTTTTTT. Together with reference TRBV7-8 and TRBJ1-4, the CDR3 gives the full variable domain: GAGVSQSPRYKVAKRGQDVALRCDPISGHVSLFWYQQALGQGPEFLTYFQNEAQLDKSGLPSDRFFAERPEGSVSTLKIQRTQQEDSAVYLCASSSGQANEKLFFGSGTQLSVL.

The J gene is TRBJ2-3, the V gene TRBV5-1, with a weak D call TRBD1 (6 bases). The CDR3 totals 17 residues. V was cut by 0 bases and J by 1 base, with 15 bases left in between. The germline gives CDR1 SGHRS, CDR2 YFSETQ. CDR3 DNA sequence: TGCGCCAGCAGCTTGGGAGGCAGGGGTTCTCGCACAGATACGCAGTATTTT. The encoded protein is CASSLGGRGSRTDTQYF.

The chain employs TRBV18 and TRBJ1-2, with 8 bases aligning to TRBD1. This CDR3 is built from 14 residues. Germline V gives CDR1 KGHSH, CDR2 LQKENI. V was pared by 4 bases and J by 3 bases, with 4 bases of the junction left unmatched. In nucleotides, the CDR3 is TGTGCCAGCTCACGTGACAGGGGTGACTATGGCTACACCTTC. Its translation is CASSRDRGDYGYTF.